These 23 T cell receptor beta chains were sequenced from one sample in a study of blood T cell repertoires in COVID-19. Profiled with immunoSEQ multiplex PCR; TCRdb holds only in-frame clones, not every one. The sample consists of 250,000 or so clones, approximately 80% of them appearing once. Sequencing was carried out using peripheral blood. Receptors were obtained from a woman in her 70s with acute or convalescent COVID-19.

The rearrangement links TRBV4-1 to TRBJ1-1; D is undetermined. The V end was cut by 0 bases, the J end by 3 bases, with 5 bases between. From germline, CDR1 is MGHRA and CDR2 YSYEKL. The CDR3 spans 13 residues. In DNA form, the CDR3 reads TGCGCCAGCAGCCAAGAAAGAGACACTGAAGCTTTCTTT. This encodes CASSQERDTEAFF.

This sequence joins TRBV4-3 and TRBJ1-4; D remains unclear. Germline V CDR1 and CDR2: LGHNA, YSLEER. Between the trimmed V and J ends, which lost 1 base and 3 bases, there was a span of 9 bases. There are 15 residues in the CDR3. For the CDR3, the DNA is TGCGCCAGCAGCCAAGTGGCTTATGCTAATGAAAAACTGTTTTTT. Its translation: CASSQVAYANEKLFF.

The chain recombines TRBV18 with TRBJ2-1, with unresolved D. Germline CDR1 is KGHSH and CDR2 is LQKENI. This CDR3 has 12 amino acids. V was pared by 6 bases and J by 9 bases, with 12 bases between. CDR3 loop: CASSRPFGEQFF. CDR3 sequence (DNA): TGTGCCAGCTCCCGCCCTTTCGGTGAGCAGTTCTTC.

The rearrangement uses TRBV10-3 and TRBJ1-5; TRBD1 might be the D (5 bases). Germline lookup yields CDR1 ENHRY and CDR2 SYGVKD. The CDR3 runs to 13 residues. Deletions cut 2 bases from V and 7 bases from J, with 9 bases between. CDR3 loop: CAISEPGQQPQHF. The CDR3, as DNA: TGTGCCATCAGTGAGCCAGGGCAACAGCCCCAGCATTTT.

This clone was observed a handful of times. The chain is built from TRBV20-1 and TRBJ2-1; D might be TRBD1 (6 bases). The CDR3 contains 13 residues. V dropped 3 bases and J dropped 7 bases, with 13 bases sitting between them. Germline CDR1 reads DFQATT; CDR2 reads SNEGSKA (reference sequence). For the CDR3, the DNA is TGCAGTGCTAGTCAACCAGGGGTTAATGAGCAGTTCTTC. Its translation: CSASQPGVNEQFF.

CDR3 sequence (DNA): TGTGCCAGCAGCTTGGAGGGGGCAGGGGGCTACACCTTC. Translating gives CASSLEGAGGYTF. J is TRBJ1-2 and V is TRBV5-4; 7 bases map to TRBD1. The CDR3 runs to 13 residues. J was trimmed by 8 bases and V by 0 bases; bases with no gene match: 4. Germline assignment: CDR1 SGHNT and CDR2 YYREEE (reference sequence).

This sequence joins TRBV7-9 and TRBJ2-1, with D hard to call. CDR1 is SEHNR, CDR2 FQNEAQ, per germline (reference sequence). Trimming took off 1 base at V and 9 bases at J, with 7 bases between the two ends. This CDR3 comprises 12 residues. The CDR3 DNA follows: TGTGCCAGCAGCTTAGTTGAGGCTGAGCAGTTCTTC. The encoded protein is CASSLVEAEQFF. Full variable domain (remainder filled in from reference TRBV7-9 and TRBJ2-1): DTGVSQNPRHKITKRGQNVTFRCDPISEHNRLYWYRQTLGQGPEFLTYFQNEAQLEKSRLLSDRFSAERPKGSFSTLEIQRTEQGDSAMYLCASSLVEAEQFFGPGTRLTVL.

The chain couples TRBV10-3 to TRBJ1-1; no clear D gene. The CDR3 is 12 residues long. The germline gives CDR1 ENHRY, CDR2 SYGVKD. V lost 8 bases and J 1 base, leaving 8 bases between the germline ends. CDR3 nucleotides: TGTGCCATCGGTCGCGAGAACACTGAAGCTTTCTTT. Its protein product is CAIGRENTEAFF.

V usage is TRBV11-3 and J usage is TRBJ2-1; 7 bases are shared with TRBD2. The germline V gene has CDR1 SGHNT and CDR2 YENEEA. Trimming removed 6 bases from V and 4 bases from J; junction bases left unmatched: 6. This CDR3 is 14 amino acids long. Here the CDR3 reads CASSRAGHYNEQFF. CDR3 nucleotide sequence: TGTGCCAGCAGTCGAGCGGGGCATTACAATGAGCAGTTCTTC.

The gene calls are TRBV7-9 and TRBJ1-4; D remains unclear. This CDR3 has 14 residues. V lost 5 bases and J 5 bases, leaving 12 bases between the germline ends. Germline V gene data show CDR1 as SEHNR and CDR2 as FQNEAQ (reference sequence). The CDR3 here is CASSPQGGNEKLFF. The CDR3 DNA follows: TGTGCCAGCAGCCCGCAAGGAGGGAATGAAAAACTGTTTTTT.

The chain uses TRBV5-4 and TRBJ2-3, with a weak D call TRBD2 (5 bases). Trimming stripped 2 bases from V and 9 bases from J, with 13 bases between. The germline CDR1 and CDR2 sequences are SGHNT and YYREEE (reference sequence). The CDR3 length is 13 residues. The CDR3 DNA reads as TGTGCCAGCAGCTTTAGGGAGCGCGTAACGCAGTATTTT. Encoded protein: CASSFRERVTQYF.

The chain couples TRBV5-6 to TRBJ2-7; 8 bases align to TRBD1. V trimming: 4 bases; J trimming: 2 bases; junction bases outside the gene matches: 11. The CDR3 runs 16 residues. Looked up from germline, CDR1 is SGHDT and CDR2 is YYEEEE. The CDR3 protein is CASSGTGTGTTYEQYF. The CDR3 nucleotides are TGTGCCAGCAGCGGGACCGGGACAGGAACAACCTACGAGCAGTACTTC.

This clone was counted only a few times. The same CDR3 arises from other DNA sequences in this sample as well. The CDR3 region is CASSYTGGDYGYTF. CDR3 nucleotides: TGTGCCAGCAGTTACACAGGGGGGGACTATGGCTACACCTTC. The rearrangement uses TRBV6-5 and TRBJ1-2, with TRBD1 matching 8 bases. With 2 bases clipped from V and 3 bases from J, the junction kept 2 bases outside the gene matches. Germline loops: CDR1 MNHEY, CDR2 SVGAGI. The CDR3 covers 14 residues.

The table lists this clone with a few counts. The chain carries TRBV10-3 and TRBJ2-7, with D perhaps matching TRBD1 (5 bases). The CDR3 is 15 amino acids. Germline values: CDR1 ENHRY, CDR2 SYGVKD. Trimming took off 10 bases at V and 0 bases at J, with 19 bases between the two ends. The CDR3 DNA sequence: TGTGCCACCCAGGATGGACACCAGAGCTCCTACGAGCAGTACTTC. Residues: CATQDGHQSSYEQYF.

The rearrangement links TRBV2 to TRBJ1-2; the D is unclear. V was clipped by 3 bases and J by 6 bases, with 14 bases between them. The CDR3 has 14 amino acids. Germline V gives CDR1 SNHLY, CDR2 FYNNEI. The CDR3 DNA is TGTGCCAGCAGTGAGTCCCGCCGACTAGATGGCTACACCTTC. Amino acids: CASSESRRLDGYTF.

This chain uses TRBV2 with TRBJ1-2, with TRBD1 identical over 9 bases. The CDR3 runs to 11 residues. Germline-derived CDR1 and CDR2 are SNHLY and FYNNEI. Trimming removed 6 bases from V and 8 bases from J; junction bases left unmatched: 1. The CDR3 protein is CASRDRGGYTF. CDR3 nucleotide sequence: TGTGCCAGCAGGGACAGGGGAGGCTACACCTTC.

V usage is TRBV5-6 and J usage is TRBJ1-2; D is unresolved. Per germline, CDR1 SGHDT and CDR2 YYEEEE. This CDR3 region has 14 residues. V gave up 0 bases and J gave up 2 bases, with 8 bases separating them. The CDR3, as DNA: TGTGCCAGCAGCTTGGGTCAGGTCAACTATGGCTACACCTTC. Translation: CASSLGQVNYGYTF.

The count of this clone is one. The rearrangement links TRBV19 to TRBJ2-3; 15 bases line up with TRBD2. The CDR3 runs to 16 residues. V was clipped by 6 bases and J by 4 bases; unmatched bases: 5. CDR1 and CDR2 (germline): LNHDA, SQIVND (reference sequence). The CDR3 DNA sequence: TGTGCCAGTAGCAGGACTAGCGGGGGGGCCCCAGATACGCAGTATTTT. This sequence encodes CASSRTSGGAPDTQYF.

In regard to this clone: The junction does not match germline at one end; this may be a read error. The chain has TRBV28 and TRBJ2-7; D is possibly TRBD2 (5 bases). This CDR3 has 15 residues. CDR1 and CDR2 from the germline V gene are MDHEN and SYDVKM. This CDR3 is CASSAVGTALPRGNF. The CDR3 DNA reads as TGTGCCAGCAGCGCCGTAGGAACGGCCCTCCCAAGAGGGAACTTC.

The rearrangement uses TRBV10-1 and TRBJ1-2; D call uncertain. V was clipped by 2 bases and J by 3 bases, with 7 bases between them. The CDR3 totals 13 residues. CDR1 is WNHNN and CDR2 is SYGVQD in the germline V gene (reference sequence). DNA of the CDR3: TGCGCCAGCAGTGAGATGTCAGACTATGGCTACACCTTC. This codes for CASSEMSDYGYTF.

This clone was seen more than once but under ten times. This chain connects TRBV4-3 to TRBJ1-1; unclear D gene. Germline loops: CDR1 LGHNA, CDR2 YSLEER. The CDR3 spans 16 residues. V was clipped by 0 bases and J by 5 bases, with 16 bases between them. The CDR3 DNA reads as TGCGCCAGCAGCCAAGATCTAACAGTTTGGCGAACTGAAGCTTTCTTT. Amino acids: CASSQDLTVWRTEAFF.

On this clone itself: This sample includes further DNA sequences coding for the same CDR3. The chain has TRBV5-1 and TRBJ1-1; D gene ambiguous. The germline CDR1 and CDR2 sequences are SGHRS and YFSETQ. The CDR3 covers 13 residues. Trimming took off 4 bases at V and 1 base at J, with 8 bases between the two ends. The CDR3 sequence is CASSETANTEAFF. The CDR3 coding sequence is TGCGCCAGCAGCGAAACAGCGAACACTGAAGCTTTCTTT.

The chain employs TRBV27 and TRBJ1-4, with D possibly TRBD1 on 5 matching bases. The V and J ends lost 6 bases and 4 bases respectively, with 24 bases between them. CDR1 MNHEY and CDR2 SMNVEV come from the germline V gene (reference sequence). The CDR3 spans 18 residues. CDR3 loop: CASSLGGTRISLNEKLFF. The DNA of the CDR3 is TGTGCCAGCAGCCTCGGGGGGACCAGAATCTCCCTTAATGAAAAACTGTTTTTT.